This T cell receptor (beta chain) comes out of a study of blood T cell repertoires in COVID-19 (dated by TCRdb to the early 2020s). Describing the broader study: Samples from collaborators originated in the United States, Italy and Spain and spanned both the acute and convalescent phases of COVID-19. The prospective study material was composed of cDNA or gDNA derived from T cells, B-cell-depleted T cells, or PBMCs. Subjects who had been exposed to COVID-19, were actively infected with it, or had recovered from it provided the deeply sampled blood TCRbeta repertoires that made up the dataset. The repertoires were made available in a free public database intended to serve as a resource for research on the immune response to SARS-CoV-2. Samples were obtained from the ongoing ImmuneRACE study (first 160 participants) and from about 1,300 subjects provided by 6 global collaborators. Nearly every sample came with metadata listing a de-identified subject ID, COVID-19 status, age in years and sex. Where available, HLA class I and class II types were obtained from metadata supplied by the sample provider rather than from assay-based typing. Paper-wide results and their limitations: The quantity of clinical and demographic metadata differed by source and by participant and was supplied without curation.

TCRbeta CDR3 regions were amplified from genomic DNA using the immunoSEQ Assay, a bias-controlled multiplex PCR. The original pipeline was this. The number of nucleated cells in each sample was estimated by amplification of reference gene primers within the assay. Sequence reads were collapsed and filtered to measure the absolute abundance of every unique TCRbeta CDR3 rearrangement. Productive Simpson clonality was computed per sample as the square root of Simpson's diversity index over productive rearrangements. Here the immuneACCESS table is served through TCRdb, limited to in-frame sequences with V and J called. Missing clones are a known gap in these copies; in checked studies unresolved V genes cover under half, and the rest lacks a known reason. The DNA gave D and trimming, while V, J and clone size come from that table. A total of hundreds of thousands of clones appear in this sample, more than 85% of them only once. The ten largest account for roughly 1% of the sample.

This clone was detected a few times. There is no known antigen for this receptor. The sample holds no much larger clone one base away, and base qualities are not on file. Enrolling through a virtual design, the prospective study's participants ranged in age from roughly 18 to 100 years and lived across roughly 24 United States geographic areas. Cohort assignment in the prospective study relied on participant-reported clinical history from a screening survey and a study questionnaire. Recovered participants in ImmuneRACE Cohort 3 were defined by two consecutive negative NP/OP PCR tests, clearance by a healthcare professional, or resolution of symptoms. In the prospective study, whole blood, serum and a nasopharyngeal or oropharyngeal swab were collected from each participant by mobile phlebotomists. Additional blood draws and questionnaires over an approximately 2-month period could optionally be provided by prospective study participants. Prospective study blood samples were shipped either frozen or at room temperature before DNA extraction.

What was sequenced was PBMCs or T cells enriched from blood (not recorded which). This receptor was identified in a woman aged 25-40 years who had recovered from COVID-19.

The CDR3 reads CASSVSGAVGQPQHF. The DNA sequence is as follows: TGCGCCAGCAGCGTTTCAGGGGCAGTTGGGCAGCCCCAGCATTTT. Recombination linked TRBV5-1 to TRBJ1-5, with TRBD1 perhaps the D gene, on 6 matching bases. A distance of 18 bases separates the germline ends of V and J, which lose 4 bases and 7 bases respectively. Inclusive of the bounding cysteine and phenylalanine, the CDR3 is 15 residues long. CDR3 DNA is the only sequence kept; it has 45 bases, read in frame from the first base. Taken from the germline V gene, the CDR1 and CDR2 loops are SGHRS and YFSETQ.